The 26 T cell receptor beta chains below come from one sample, sequenced in a study of shared clonotypes between healthy human individuals (dated by TCRdb to 2018 to 2020). Libraries were built with the immunoSEQ multiplex PCR assay. TCRdb holds this immuneACCESS table with in-frame rearrangements only. Some clones are missing; in checked studies, unresolved V genes explain under half, and the rest has no known cause. The sample table shows about 2.5 million clones, and under 95% are seen once. In total, the top ten clones hold 0.3% to 0.4% of the sample. What was sequenced was naive CD4+ T cells from PBMCs. The intended sense of this specimen's cell subset or site label: CD45RA+ positively selected. These receptors were taken from a man between 18 and 35 years old in good health. Some clones in this sample may be carry-over from other donors' samples.

The V gene is TRBV5-4, the J gene TRBJ2-5; tentative D call: TRBD2 (5 bases). Germline loops: CDR1 SGHNT, CDR2 YYREEE (reference sequence). The CDR3 has 16 residues. Trimming took 4 bases from V and 2 from J, leaving 18 bases between them. The CDR3 sequence is CASSGKRGSPQETQYF. CDR3 nucleotides: TGTGCCAGCAGCGGAAAACGCGGGTCGCCTCAAGAGACCCAGTACTTC.

Turning to this clone: In the same sample, other DNA sequences code for this CDR3. J is TRBJ2-6 and V is TRBV19; either TRBD1 or TRBD2 may supply D (5 bases each). Trimming pared 1 base from V and 1 base from J, leaving 8 bases between. In germline, CDR1 is LNHDA, CDR2 SQIVND (reference sequence). CDR3 size: 16 residues. The CDR3 is CASSIVWGSGANVLTF. CDR3 coding DNA: TGTGCCAGTAGTATAGTCTGGGGGTCTGGGGCCAACGTCCTGACTTTC.

The chain employs TRBV9 and TRBJ2-5; a weak D match, TRBD2 (5 bases). CDR3 length: 16 residues. V was pared by 4 bases and J by 7 bases, with 23 bases between. The germline V gene has CDR1 SGDLS and CDR2 YYNGEE. The CDR3 nucleotides read TGTGCCAGCAGCCCTCGTAGCCCCGGCGGCGGAGGGACCCAGTACTTC. Residues: CASSPRSPGGGGTQYF.

This chain uses TRBV30 with TRBJ2-1; TRBD1 or TRBD2 may be the D gene (5 bases each). The CDR3 is 12 residues long. Germline V lookup: CDR1 GTSNPN, CDR2 SVGIG (reference sequence). The V and J ends lost 0 bases and 10 bases respectively, with 10 bases between them. The DNA for the CDR3 is TGTGCCTGGAGTGTATGGGGGAGCGAGCAGTTCTTC. Its translation: CAWSVWGSEQFF.

V is TRBV5-1 and J is TRBJ2-5; TRBD2 matches at 10 bases. Germline V gene lookup returns CDR1 SGHRS and CDR2 YFSETQ. The trim removed 4 bases at V and 3 bases at J, leaving 9 bases unmatched. The CDR3 is 16 amino acids. CDR3 coding DNA: TGCGCCAGCAGCCCCTTGGCCCTAGCGGGGGAAGAGACCCAGTACTTC. This sequence encodes CASSPLALAGEETQYF. Full variable domain (missing parts from reference TRBV5-1 and TRBJ2-5): KAGVTQTPRYLIKTRGQQVTLSCSPISGHRSVSWYQQTPGQGLQFLFEYFSETQRNKGNFPGRFSGRQFSNSRSEMNVSTLELGDSALYLCASSPLALAGEETQYFGPGTRLLVL.

The CDR3 region is CASSSSGTGGRRYEQYF. The CDR3 coding sequence is TGTGCCAGCAGTTCGTCGGGGACAGGGGGTCGCAGGTACGAGCAGTACTTC. The J gene is TRBJ2-7, the V gene TRBV28, with TRBD1 matching 11 bases. The ends lost 4 bases at V and 4 bases at J; junction bases unmatched: 12. The V gene's germline CDR1 is MDHEN and CDR2 SYDVKM. The CDR3 consists of 17 residues.

The chain has TRBV9 and TRBJ2-2, with D maybe TRBD1 (5 bases). V lost 7 bases, J lost 7 bases, and 17 bases lay in between. The CDR3 runs to 14 residues. Germline CDR1 reads SGDLS; CDR2 reads YYNGEE. The CDR3 DNA follows: TGTGCCAGCCGCTTAACGGGCCAGGGCGGGGAGCTGTTTTTT. This gives the protein CASRLTGQGGELFF.

The chain links TRBV6-1 to TRBJ1-2; D gene unclear. Looked up from germline, CDR1 is MNHNS and CDR2 is SASEGT. The CDR3 sequence is 14 residues long. Trimming shortened V by 2 bases and J by 4 bases, and 11 bases separated the two germline ends. CDR3 sequence reads: CASSERHRIYGYTF. CDR3 nucleotides: TGTGCCAGCAGTGAACGACACCGGATCTATGGCTACACCTTC.

The chain joins TRBV7-8 to TRBJ2-7, with D unclear. This CDR3 is 13 amino acids long. V was pared by 5 bases and J by 0 bases, with 8 bases between. The germline gives CDR1 SGHVS, CDR2 FQNEAQ. CDR3: CASSRTDSYEQYF. CDR3 nucleotide sequence: TGTGCCAGCAGCCGGACGGACTCCTACGAGCAGTACTTC.

The chain carries TRBV5-1 and TRBJ2-7; TRBD2 aligns across 7 bases. CDR1 is SGHRS, CDR2 YFSETQ, per germline. The CDR3 runs 16 residues. The V gene end was trimmed by 1 base and the J gene end by 6 bases; junction bases not matched to a gene: 13. The CDR3 bases are TGCGCCAGCAGCTTGAACCCGGCGGGAGTCCAGGGCGAGCAGTACTTC. Translated: CASSLNPAGVQGEQYF.

This rearrangement joins TRBV18 to TRBJ1-4; TRBD1 is a possible D gene (5 bases). Trimming shortened V by 0 bases and J by 8 bases, and 7 bases separated the two germline ends. Germline V gives CDR1 KGHSH, CDR2 LQKENI. The CDR3 sequence is 13 residues long. CDR3 in amino acids: CASSPPGLEKLFF. The CDR3 DNA is TGTGCCAGCTCACCACCGGGGCTCGAAAAACTGTTTTTT.

The V call is TRBV5-6, the J call TRBJ1-1; possibly TRBD1 for D (5 bases). V was trimmed by 4 bases and J by 3 bases, leaving 16 bases between them. The CDR3 totals 15 residues. In germline, CDR1 is SGHDT, CDR2 YYEEEE. Here the CDR3 DNA reads TGTGCCAGCAGCGCAATCGCGGGGGAGGACACTGAAGCTTTCTTT. As protein: CASSAIAGEDTEAFF.

This rearrangement joins TRBV5-1 to TRBJ2-5; TRBD2 matches at 8 bases. The V and J ends lost 9 bases and 2 bases, in that order; junction bases with no gene match: 15. The CDR3 is 16 amino acids. Germline loops: CDR1 SGHRS, CDR2 YFSETQ. In nucleotides, the CDR3 is TGCGCCACCCGATCAAGCGGGAGTATACTACAAGAGACCCAGTACTTC. Encoded protein: CATRSSGSILQETQYF.

On this clone itself: The same CDR3 arises from other DNA sequences in this sample as well. This chain connects TRBV5-1 to TRBJ2-1, with 7 bases lining up with TRBD1. Germline values: CDR1 SGHRS, CDR2 YFSETQ. V lost 2 bases to trimming and J lost 0 bases; unmatched junction nucleotides: 5. The CDR3 has 16 amino acids. CDR3 DNA sequence: TGCGCCAGCAGCTTCCTACAGGGGAGCTCCTACAATGAGCAGTTCTTC. Translation: CASSFLQGSSYNEQFF.

This clone was detected once. The rearrangement links TRBV5-4 to TRBJ2-3, with D possibly TRBD2 on 5 matching bases. Per the germline V gene, CDR1 is SGHNT and CDR2 is YYREEE (reference sequence). The CDR3 length is 14 residues. The ends were cut back, 2 bases at V and 0 bases at J, with 7 bases in the middle. DNA for the CDR3: TGTGCCAGCAGCTTAACGGGAAGCACAGATACGCAGTATTTT. The encoded protein is CASSLTGSTDTQYF.

The J gene is TRBJ2-2, the V gene TRBV27, with 10 positions matching TRBD1. V lost 3 bases and J lost 4; bases outside the gene matches: 5. CDR1 and CDR2 (germline): MNHEY, SMNVEV (reference sequence). CDR3 size: 16 residues. The CDR3 coding sequence is TGTGCCAGCAGTTTGAGGGACAGGGGTACCACCGGGGAGCTGTTTTTT. Translated: CASSLRDRGTTGELFF.

The rearrangement links TRBV6-5 to TRBJ1-2; D remains ambiguous. Germline V gene data show CDR1 as MNHEY and CDR2 as SVGAGI. V was cut by 6 bases and J by 1 base, with 9 bases left in between. The CDR3 is 13 residues long. The CDR3 bases are TGTGCCAGCAGAAAGACGGGTAACTATGGCTACACCTTC. Translating gives CASRKTGNYGYTF.

The chain combines TRBV5-1 with TRBJ2-1, with 7 positions matching TRBD2. In germline, CDR1 is SGHRS, CDR2 YFSETQ. With V trimmed by 5 bases and J by 1 base, 9 bases remained unmatched. This CDR3 comprises 16 residues. CDR3 nucleotides: TGCGCCAGCAGGGGGGATTCGGGACTATCCTACAATGAGCAGTTCTTC. It codes for CASRGDSGLSYNEQFF.

In this sample, this clone turned up once. This chain uses TRBV5-1 with TRBJ2-1; tentatively, D is TRBD1 or TRBD2 (5 bases each). V was pared by 0 bases and J by 9 bases, with 10 bases between. Germline assignment: CDR1 SGHRS and CDR2 YFSETQ. There are 13 residues in the CDR3. The CDR3 region is CASSLVRDGEQFF. CDR3 DNA sequence: TGCGCCAGCAGCTTGGTCAGGGACGGTGAGCAGTTCTTC.

The chain carries TRBV5-5 and TRBJ1-3; 8 bases fit TRBD1. V shed 4 bases, J shed 4 bases, and the junction held 4 bases outside the gene matches. In germline, CDR1 is SGHKS, CDR2 YYEKEE (reference sequence). CDR3 size: 14 residues. Written as DNA, the CDR3 is TGTGCCAGCAGCCCGCGGACAGGGGGAAACACCATATATTTT. Its translation: CASSPRTGGNTIYF.

The chain carries TRBV28 and TRBJ1-1, with no clear D. Germline V CDR1 and CDR2: MDHEN, SYDVKM. The V end was cut by 2 bases, the J end by 9 bases, with 16 bases between. The CDR3 extends over 14 amino acids. In nucleotides, the CDR3 is TGTGCCAGCAGTTTACCCCGAGCCTCCGGGAAAGCTTTCTTT. This translates into CASSLPRASGKAFF. The full variable domain, its missing parts supplied by reference TRBV28 and TRBJ1-1, is DVKVTQSSRYLVKRTGEKVFLECVQDMDHENMFWYRQDPGLGLRLIYFSYDVKMKEKGDIPEGYSVSREKKERFSLILESASTNQTSMYLCASSLPRASGKAFFGQGTRLTVV.

The chain uses TRBV18 and TRBJ2-1; 7 bases fit TRBD2. This CDR3 has 15 residues. The germline V gene encodes CDR1 KGHSH and CDR2 LQKENI. Unmatched junction bases numbered 9, after V lost 4 bases and J lost 6 bases. The CDR3 DNA is TGTGCCAGCTCACGGACCGGGGGGAGCCCCAATGAGCAGTTCTTC. Protein product: CASSRTGGSPNEQFF.

This rearrangement joins TRBV9 to TRBJ1-3; D is ambiguous. Between the trimmed V and J ends, which lost 1 base and 0 bases, there was a span of 8 bases. Germline loops: CDR1 SGDLS, CDR2 YYNGEE. The CDR3 is 15 residues long. The CDR3 protein is CASSVSLLSGNTIYF. The CDR3 bases are TGTGCCAGCAGCGTATCCCTACTCTCTGGAAACACCATATATTTT.

The chain recombines TRBV5-1 with TRBJ2-5; TRBD2 matches at 8 bases. With V trimmed by 4 bases and J by 3 bases, 5 bases remained unmatched. From germline, CDR1 is SGHRS and CDR2 YFSETQ. The CDR3 extends over 14 amino acids. CDR3 residues: CASSSNSGEETQYF. For the CDR3, the DNA is TGCGCCAGCAGCAGTAATAGCGGGGAAGAGACCCAGTACTTC.

The chain uses TRBV19 and TRBJ2-2; 8 bases are shared with TRBD1. CDR3 size: 16 residues. V trimming: 3 bases; J trimming: 7 bases; junction bases outside the gene matches: 10. Germline lookup yields CDR1 LNHDA and CDR2 SQIVND (reference sequence). The CDR3 coding sequence is TGTGCCAGTAGTATTTTGCCTACAGGGGGACACGGGGAGCTGTTTTTT. Its protein is CASSILPTGGHGELFF.

This clone was recorded only once. The identical CDR3 is also encoded by other nucleotide sequences in the sample. The rearrangement links TRBV5-1 to TRBJ2-3; 9 bases match TRBD1. In germline, CDR1 is SGHRS, CDR2 YFSETQ. V lost 0 bases and J lost 1; bases outside the gene matches: 3. The CDR3 spans 16 residues. CDR3: CASSLGTGAGTDTQYF. CDR3 DNA: TGCGCCAGCAGCTTGGGGACAGGGGCGGGCACAGATACGCAGTATTTT. Full variable domain (remainder filled in from reference TRBV5-1 and TRBJ2-3): KAGVTQTPRYLIKTRGQQVTLSCSPISGHRSVSWYQQTPGQGLQFLFEYFSETQRNKGNFPGRFSGRQFSNSRSEMNVSTLELGDSALYLCASSLGTGAGTDTQYFGPGTRLTVL.